This TCR beta chain emerged from a study of blood T cell repertoires in COVID-19. The wider study: Material from acute and convalescent COVID-19 was sourced from the United States, Italy and Spain.

V was clipped by 6 bases and J by 8 bases, with 20 bases between them. Germline loops: CDR1 ENHRY, CDR2 SYGVKD. The CDR3 is 16 amino acids. In the authors' methods: Amplification from reference gene primers served as the basis for estimated nucleated cell counts. Sequencing used immunoSEQ multiplex PCR; TCRdb keeps in-frame clones, though not all of them. The V and J calls and clone size were taken over from that table, and D and trimming were inferred from the DNA. There are some 70,000 clones in the sample; over 75% occur only once, and 2.5% to 3% lies in the top ten. The clonotype originates from an elderly man with acute or convalescent COVID-19. The rearrangement joins TRBV10-3 to TRBJ1-6; the D gene is possibly TRBD1 (6 bases). Sequencing was performed on peripheral blood. The CDR3 region is CAISSSVGAGDSPLHF. The CDR3 DNA reads TGTGCCATCAGCAGCTCGGTGGGGGCCGGTGATTCACCCCTCCACTTT.